This TCR beta chain was recovered during a study of T cells in Graves' hyperthyroidism and ophthalmopathy. Overall study results and limits: Ophthalmopathy got predicted by the model a median about 6.7 months before its onset.

This CDR3 has 20 residues. The germline gives CDR1 MNHNY, CDR2 SVGAGI (reference sequence). The trim removed 2 bases at V and 3 bases at J, leaving 19 bases unmatched. PBMCs were sourced from more than 9 ml fresh peripheral blood. Concerning this clonotype: The target antigen is unknown.

Amplification yielded TCR beta CDR3 regions, with RNA transcripts as the source. HTBI primers were the set used in a first-round RT-PCR of the TCR CDR3. TCRdb re-called the multiplex PCR reads with MiXCR, one entry per CDR3 protein. The sample has 250,000 to 300,000 distinct CDR3 sequences, roughly 14% seen once. This receptor was obtained from a woman aged 40 to 55 with Graves' hyperthyroidism that later progressed to Graves' ophthalmopathy. The sample comprised blood. The chain employs TRBV6-6 and TRBJ1-3, with 7 nucleotides matching TRBD1. The CDR3 loop is CASSYLKRPDRVIYGNTIYF. For the CDR3, the DNA is TGTGCCAGCAGTTACCTCAAGCGACCCGACAGGGTGATTTATGGAAACACCATATATTTT.